What follows describes a single T cell receptor (beta chain). This record belongs to a study of shared T cell receptors in the human thymus. Clones were read by immunoSEQ multiplex PCR, and TCRdb kept only the in-frame ones, dropping some. The sample includes 650,000 to 950,000 clones, 80% to 90% seen only once; the top ten take around 0.0099%. The CDR3 covers 15 residues. Germline V gene lookup returns CDR1 SGHNT and CDR2 YENEEA. Trimming took 0 bases from V and 4 from J; bases not matched to a gene: 3. These data also formed part of another study, on human thymus T cells.

The material sequenced was thymocytes. The sequence came from a girl in the first two years of life with a congenital heart defect. V gene TRBV11-3 combines with J gene TRBJ2-1; 7 nucleotides agree with TRBD1. The CDR3 DNA reads TGTGCCAGCAGCTTAGAGGGGGACAGATACAATGAGCAGTTCTTC. It codes for CASSLEGDRYNEQFF.